The rows below give T cell receptor beta chains drawn from one sample of a study of identifying expanded T cells in peripheral blood. Measured with immunoSEQ multiplex PCR; TCRdb has only the in-frame clones, and not every one. Of tens of thousands of clones listed, approximately 89% are singletons. The material sequenced was blood. These receptors came from a person between 18 and 75 years old in good health. Each CDR3 is given with its conserved first and last residue. The D gene is left open where the match is weak. A clone size is listed for some rows: how often the clone was seen (once, few, many), or a class if it is expanded.

j_call clone_size d_call v_call cdr3_aa cdr3_nt
TRBJ2-6 once - TRBV6-4 CASTMDSGANVLTF TGTGCCAGCACCATGGACAGTGGGGCCAACGTCCTGACTTTC
TRBJ1-5 - - TRBV4-1 CASSQEAVRQPQHF TGCGCCAGCAGCCAAGAAGCGGTCAGGCAGCCCCAGCATTTT
TRBJ2-1 - - TRBV5-1 CASGLNGNEQFF TGCGCCAGCGGGCTTAATGGGAATGAGCAGTTCTTC
TRBJ2-7 - - TRBV11-2 CASSLDRRPYEQYF TGTGCCAGCAGCTTAGACAGGCGCCCCTACGAGCAGTACTTC
TRBJ2-7 - - TRBV5-6 CASSRTTTYEQYF TGTGCCAGCAGCCGGACAACTACCTACGAGCAGTACTTC
TRBJ2-1 - TRBD2 TRBV6-6 CASSPTLAGPYNEQFF TGTGCCAGCAGCCCGACCCTAGCGGGACCCTACAATGAGCAGTTCTTC
TRBJ2-2 - - TRBV19 CASSIGISYTGELFF TGTGCCAGTAGTATTGGGATTAGTTACACCGGGGAGCTGTTTTTT
TRBJ2-7 - - TRBV21-1 CASSKGSGISYEQYF TGTGCCAGCAGCAAAGGGTCCGGGATCTCCTACGAGCAGTACTTC
TRBJ2-7 - - TRBV6-1 CASTKDTAYEQYF TGTGCCAGCACAAAAGACACGGCCTACGAGCAGTACTTC
TRBJ1-1 - - TRBV18 CASHPGGWRNTEAFF TGTGCCAGCCATCCCGGTGGGTGGCGGAACACTGAAGCTTTCTTT
TRBJ2-1 - TRBD2 TRBV30 CAWSPLGGENEQFF TGTGCCTGGAGTCCCCTTGGGGGGGAGAATGAGCAGTTCTTC
TRBJ2-7 few - TRBV6-1 CASSEAPAGPREQYF TGTGCCAGCAGTGAAGCGCCAGCAGGGCCTCGTGAGCAGTACTTC
TRBJ2-7 - TRBD2 TRBV4-2 CASSQDEASGGYEQYF TGTGCCAGCAGCCAAGATGAGGCTAGCGGGGGCTACGAGCAGTACTTC
TRBJ2-5 - - TRBV29-1 CSVERGVETQYF TGCAGCGTTGAGCGAGGGGTGGAGACCCAGTACTTC
TRBJ2-7 - - TRBV15 CATSRVGDEQYF TGTGCCACCAGCAGAGTTGGGGACGAGCAGTACTTC
TRBJ1-2 - - TRBV9 CASSAGAGDYGYTF TGTGCCAGCAGCGCAGGGGCAGGGGACTATGGCTACACCTTC
TRBJ2-7 once - TRBV18 CASSADGGEQYF TGTGCCAGCTCAGCCGACGGTGGGGAGCAGTACTTC
TRBJ2-7 - TRBD1 TRBV4-2 CASSHRDSSYEQYF TGTGCCAGCAGCCATAGGGACAGTTCCTACGAGCAGTACTTC
TRBJ1-5 - - TRBV4-1 CASSQDGAAYQPQHF TGCGCCAGCAGCCAAGATGGGGCAGCTTATCAGCCCCAGCATTTT
TRBJ2-2 - - TRBV4-1 CASSHREGSTGELFF TGCGCCAGCAGCCATAGGGAAGGAAGCACCGGGGAGCTGTTTTTT
TRBJ2-5 - TRBD1 TRBV29-1 CSVDRGQQGALETQYF TGCAGCGTTGATCGTGGACAACAGGGGGCTCTGGAGACCCAGTACTTC
TRBJ2-5 - - TRBV5-1 CASSSLTGYQETQYF TGCGCCAGCAGTTCTCTTACAGGGTACCAAGAGACCCAGTACTTC
TRBJ2-2 - - TRBV7-9 CASSRGQGNTGELFF TGTGCCAGCAGCCGAGGGCAGGGTAACACCGGGGAGCTGTTTTTT
TRBJ1-4 - - TRBV5-6 CASSKQGGFGKLFF TGTGCCAGCAGCAAACAGGGTGGTTTTGGAAAACTGTTTTTT
TRBJ2-2 - TRBD1 TRBV7-2 CASSFHRGNTGELFF TGTGCCAGCAGCTTTCACAGGGGGAACACCGGGGAGCTGTTTTTT
TRBJ2-3 - - TRBV6-5 CASTPRSYTDTQYF TGTGCCAGCACCCCCAGGTCCTACACAGATACGCAGTATTTT
TRBJ2-7 - - TRBV27 CASSGPSGEQYF TGTGCCAGCAGTGGCCCCTCGGGCGAGCAGTACTTC
TRBJ2-2 - - TRBV5-4 CASSSQGGRGGELFF TGTGCCAGCAGCTCTCAAGGGGGGCGAGGCGGGGAGCTGTTTTTT
TRBJ2-3 - - TRBV28 CASPSSAGTQYF TGTGCATCCCCATCGTCTGCGGGCACGCAGTATTTT
TRBJ1-5 - - TRBV2 CASTRSSNQPQHF TGTGCCAGCACCAGGTCCAGCAATCAGCCCCAGCATTTT
TRBJ1-4 - - TRBV30 CAWRQAGDEKLFF TGTGCCTGGAGACAGGCGGGGGATGAAAAACTGTTTTTT
TRBJ2-6 once - TRBV4-1 CASSQEGEASGANVLTF TGCGCCAGCAGCCAAGAAGGGGAGGCCTCTGGGGCCAACGTCCTGACTTTC
TRBJ1-4 once - TRBV2 CASSDLDEKLFF TGTGCCAGCAGTGACCTAGACGAAAAACTGTTTTTT
TRBJ2-7 - TRBD1 TRBV20-1 CSASGTGDKYF TGCAGTGCCTCCGGGACAGGGGATAAGTACTTC
TRBJ2-2 - - TRBV28 CASRSPIVAGELFF TGTGCCAGCCGAAGCCCCATCGTAGCCGGGGAGCTGTTTTTT
TRBJ2-1 - TRBD2 TRBV6-4 CASSDSSGGASYNEQFF TGTGCCAGCAGTGACTCGAGCGGGGGGGCCTCCTACAATGAGCAGTTCTTC
TRBJ1-3 - - TRBV5-6 CASSLDLSGNTIYF TGTGCCAGCAGCCTGGACCTTTCCGGAAACACCATATATTTT
TRBJ2-3 - - TRBV9 CASSVAERAGDTQYF TGTGCCAGCAGCGTAGCAGAGCGGGCTGGGGATACGCAGTATTTT
TRBJ1-2 - - TRBV9 CASSASPRAGGYTF TGTGCCAGCAGCGCGAGTCCGCGCGCGGGTGGCTACACCTTC
TRBJ2-7 - TRBD2 TRBV30 CAWIPGLAGGLRPYEQYF TGTGCCTGGATCCCCGGACTAGCGGGAGGATTGCGACCCTACGAGCAGTACTTC
TRBJ1-2 - TRBD1 TRBV28 CASSTGIPLGQGRYNYGYTF TGTGCCAGCAGCACTGGGATACCCCTGGGACAGGGGAGATATAACTATGGCTACACCTTC
TRBJ2-2 - TRBD1 TRBV6-5 CASKLQGGNTGELFF TGTGCCAGCAAACTACAGGGGGGGAACACCGGGGAGCTGTTTTTT
TRBJ1-2 - - TRBV6-6 CASRPWGGYTF TGTGCCAGCAGGCCCTGGGGGGGCTACACCTTC
TRBJ2-7 - - TRBV11-3 CASSLGSGGGGDEQYF TGTGCCAGCAGCTTAGGATCTGGCGGTGGAGGGGACGAGCAGTACTTC
TRBJ2-7 - - TRBV18 CASSPGPMTYEQYF TGTGCCAGCTCACCGGGACCCATGACCTACGAGCAGTACTTC
TRBJ2-1 - - TRBV27 CASSLSGSNEQFF TGTGCCAGCAGTCTGTCGGGGAGTAATGAGCAGTTCTTC
TRBJ2-3 - - TRBV7-2 CASSLLLGGVTDTQYF TGTGCCAGCAGCTTATTGCTAGGGGGAGTCACAGATACGCAGTATTTT
TRBJ2-7 - TRBD2 TRBV7-6 CASSLEASGSLYEQYF TGTGCCAGCAGCTTAGAGGCCAGCGGGAGTCTCTACGAGCAGTACTTC
TRBJ2-3 - - TRBV6-6 CASSYSKGSTDTQYF TGTGCCAGCAGTTACTCGAAGGGGAGCACAGATACGCAGTATTTT
TRBJ2-5 - - TRBV29-1 CSVEIVFRETQYF TGCAGCGTTGAGATAGTTTTCCGAGAGACCCAGTACTTC
TRBJ1-4 - TRBD1 TRBV7-3 CASRETGVWEKLFF TGTGCCAGCAGAGAAACAGGGGTTTGGGAAAAACTGTTTTTT
TRBJ2-5 - TRBD2 TRBV28 CASSAGVAGGPETQYF TGTGCCAGCAGTGCCGGGGTAGCGGGAGGACCAGAGACCCAGTACTTC
TRBJ2-2 - TRBD1 TRBV5-1 CASSAGDSNTGELFF TGCGCCAGCAGCGCCGGGGACAGTAACACCGGGGAGCTGTTTTTT
TRBJ1-4 - - TRBV4-2 CASSQEIPGGGEKLFF TGTGCCAGCAGCCAAGAAATACCGGGGGGCGGTGAAAAACTGTTTTTT
TRBJ2-1 medium-sized - TRBV7-7 CASSLGLYNEQFF TGTGCCAGCAGCTTAGGACTATACAATGAGCAGTTCTTC
TRBJ1-2 - - TRBV27 CASSLSRNIHGYTF TGTGCCAGCAGTTTAAGCAGAAATATCCATGGCTACACCTTC
TRBJ2-1 - - TRBV6-4 CASSEGKGPYNEQFF TGTGCCAGCAGTGAGGGGAAGGGGCCCTACAATGAGCAGTTCTTC
TRBJ2-3 - TRBD2 TRBV9 CASSGGGEWSDTQYF TGTGCCAGCAGCGGCGGGGGGGAATGGTCAGATACGCAGTATTTT
TRBJ2-3 - TRBD1 TRBV2 CASSRDRGLGNTQYF TGTGCCAGCAGCCGGGACAGGGGGTTAGGAAATACGCAGTATTTT